This paragraph covers one T cell receptor beta chain sequence. V shed 4 bases and J shed 4 bases, with 11 bases lying between them. This CDR3 is built from 14 residues. CDR1 is SEHNR and CDR2 is FQNEAQ in the germline V gene (reference sequence). Addition of a universal primer site occurred through template switching, and cDNA carried unique molecular identifiers. TCRdb re-called the 5' RACE reads with MiXCR, one entry per CDR3 protein. Of 520,000 or so distinct CDR3 sequences in the sample, 22% were seen once. The sample is drawn from a study of identical twins. These data were also filed under a second study, of T cells expressing NK-cell markers. From that study: From sorted CD3+CD56+NKG2C+, CD3+CD56+NKG2C- and CD3+CD56-NKG2C+ T cells came the TCR beta repertoires. It is unclear if expanded NKG2C-expressing clones target HCMV antigens.

The clonotype originates from a woman in her late teens or twenties in good health. What was sequenced was CD4+ T cells sorted from blood. This chain connects TRBV7-9 to TRBJ1-5; a weak D match, TRBD1 (5 bases). This CDR3 reads CASSSGDRNQPQHF. As DNA, the CDR3 is TGTGCCAGCAGCTCCGGAGACAGAAATCAGCCCCAGCATTTT.